These 13 T cell receptor beta chains were sequenced from one sample in a study of T cells in tumors after PD-1 blockade. Repertoires were generated with immunoSEQ multiplex PCR, while TCRdb's copy carries only in-frame clones and drops some. The repertoire has some 48,000 clones, approximately 75% of them found once; the top ten carry over 15%. Here the sequenced sample was PBMCs, taken before anti-PD-1 treatment. Every receptor here comes from a human donor with basal cell carcinoma.

This clone was detected once. The gene calls are TRBV3-1 (or the pseudogene TRBV3-2) and TRBJ2-7, with unresolved D. The CDR3 consists of 14 residues. Deletions cut 1 base from V and 2 bases from J, with 9 bases between. The germline V gene has CDR1 LGHDT and CDR2 YNNKEL (reference sequence). CDR3 residues: CASSQGRRTYEQYF. CDR3 DNA: TGTGCCAGCAGCCAAGGACGGAGAACCTACGAGCAGTACTTC.

J is TRBJ1-1 and V is TRBV21-1; the table's D call TRBD1 went unverified against the DNA. TRBV21-1 is tagged as a pseudogene. The CDR3 runs 15 residues. The CDR3 DNA reads TGTGCCAGCAGCAAATGGCCGACAGTGAACACTGAAGCTTTCTTT. Protein product: CASSKWPTVNTEAFF.

V and J are TRBV9 and TRBJ1-2; 7 bases are shared with TRBD1. The length of the CDR3 is 13 residues. Germline CDR1 is SGDLS and CDR2 is YYNGEE. The trim removed 0 bases at V and 7 bases at J, leaving 3 bases unmatched. The CDR3 loop is CASSVGAGGGYTF. CDR3 sequence (DNA): TGTGCCAGCAGCGTAGGGGCAGGGGGTGGCTACACCTTC.

There are a few counts of this clone. This rearrangement joins TRBV7-9 to TRBJ1-4, with 8 bases that match TRBD1. CDR3 length: 15 amino acids. The J segment lost 7 bases and the V segment lost 7 bases, leaving 11 bases of the junction unmatched. Germline loops: CDR1 SEHNR, CDR2 FQNEAQ (reference sequence). The CDR3 DNA sequence: TGTGCCAGCAACCGAGGACAGGGTTCGGGTGAAAAACTGTTTTTT. Its translation is CASNRGQGSGEKLFF.

V and J are TRBV27 and TRBJ1-2; D gene unclear. Germline V gene data show CDR1 as MNHEY and CDR2 as SMNVEV (reference sequence). The V and J ends lost 10 bases and 4 bases respectively, with 10 bases between them. The CDR3 consists of 11 residues. CDR3 in amino acids: CATAGRYGYTF. The CDR3 DNA follows: TGTGCCACAGCCGGGCGCTATGGCTACACCTTC.

The genes are TRBV18 and TRBJ2-3, with D possibly being TRBD2 (6 bases). Germline V lookup: CDR1 KGHSH, CDR2 LQKENI. This CDR3 has 15 amino acids. The V end lost 2 bases, the J end lost 0 bases, and 9 bases lay between the germline ends. The CDR3 sequence is CASSPGAGSTDTQYF. The CDR3 coding sequence is TGTGCCAGCTCACCAGGGGCGGGGAGCACAGATACGCAGTATTTT.

The chain joins TRBV6-1 to TRBJ2-1; weak D call: TRBD1 (6 bases). The CDR3 is made up of 14 amino acids. Trimming cost V 3 bases and J 6 bases, with 12 bases left between them. CDR1 is MNHNS, CDR2 SASEGT, per germline. CDR3 amino acids: CASSEGHPINEQFF. Here the CDR3 DNA reads TGTGCCAGCAGTGAGGGACACCCTATCAATGAGCAGTTCTTC.

The V call is TRBV5-6, the J call TRBJ1-6, with a weak D call TRBD1 (6 bases). This CDR3 is 15 amino acids long. Deletions cut 0 bases from V and 8 bases from J, with 12 bases between. Germline V gene sequence: CDR1 SGHDT, CDR2 YYEEEE. For the CDR3, the DNA is TGTGCCAGCAGCTTGGAGGCAGGGGTTTATTCACCCCTCCACTTT. It encodes CASSLEAGVYSPLHF.

The chain is built from TRBV5-1 and TRBJ2-7; D is perhaps TRBD1 (5 bases). In germline, CDR1 is SGHRS, CDR2 YFSETQ. This CDR3 has 15 residues. The V and J ends lost 0 bases and 3 bases respectively, with 13 bases between them. CDR3 DNA: TGCGCCAGCAGCTTGGGTTCCAGACAGATCTACGAGCAGTACTTC. Amino acid sequence: CASSLGSRQIYEQYF.

V usage is TRBV4-1 and J usage is TRBJ1-1, with TRBD1 as a possible D gene (5 bases). This CDR3 has 14 residues. V was clipped by 7 bases and J by 8 bases, with 20 bases between them. The V gene's germline CDR1 is MGHRA and CDR2 YSYEKL. CDR3 loop: CASTRVGSETEAFF. DNA of the CDR3: TGCGCCAGCACCAGGGTCGGATCCGAAACCGAAGCTTTCTTT.

For the CDR3, the DNA is TGTGCCAGCAGTTTTACAGGGGGCACGAAGCCCCAGCATTTT. This codes for CASSFTGGTKPQHF. V is TRBV27 and J is TRBJ1-5, with 9 nucleotides matching TRBD1. V was clipped by 3 bases and J by 8 bases; unmatched bases: 5. The CDR3 spans 14 residues. Germline CDR1 and CDR2: MNHEY and SMNVEV (reference sequence).

The rearrangement uses TRBV7-2 and TRBJ2-1, with 9 bases fitting TRBD1. Trimming removed 6 bases from V and 8 bases from J; junction bases left unmatched: 11. CDR1 is SGHTA and CDR2 is FQGNSA in the germline V gene. CDR3 length: 15 amino acids. The CDR3 sequence is CASSSGTGFIDEQFF. CDR3 nucleotide sequence: TGTGCCAGCAGTTCCGGGACAGGGTTTATCGATGAGCAGTTCTTC.

The chain uses TRBV18 and TRBJ2-7, with TRBD2 matching 9 bases. CDR3 size: 14 residues. V lost 3 bases and J lost 7; bases outside the gene matches: 7. CDR1 and CDR2 (germline): KGHSH, LQKENI. The CDR3 here is CASSPREGLGEQYF. CDR3 sequence (DNA): TGTGCCAGCTCACCGCGGGAGGGCCTAGGGGAGCAGTACTTC.